Listed below are T cell receptor beta chains from one sample, sequenced in a study of T cells in localized non-small cell lung cancer. Measured with immunoSEQ multiplex PCR; TCRdb has only the in-frame clones, and not every one. The data hold roughly 61,000 clones, with about four fifths observed a single time. Sequenced material: PBMCs, taken before any cancer treatment. These TCRs come from a man aged 35 to 69 with stage II lung adenocarcinoma. Both conserved end residues are trimmed from each CDR3. Fields, in order: D gene, V gene, clone size, J gene, CDR3 protein. D genes are given only for firm matches. Not all rows give a size; the values are once, few, many and, for expanded clones, a class.

d_call: .
v_call: TRBV18
clone_size: .
j_call: TRBJ2-1
cdr3_aa: ASSRVAVHNEQF

d_call: .
v_call: TRBV6-6
clone_size: .
j_call: TRBJ2-5
cdr3_aa: ASSYGGGQETQY

d_call: .
v_call: TRBV5-5
clone_size: .
j_call: TRBJ1-3
cdr3_aa: ASSSETGRNTIY

d_call: .
v_call: TRBV5-1
clone_size: .
j_call: TRBJ1-3
cdr3_aa: ASSLGEAGISGNTIY

d_call: .
v_call: TRBV18
clone_size: few
j_call: TRBJ1-2
cdr3_aa: ASSPDRTNYGYT

d_call: .
v_call: TRBV6-1
clone_size: .
j_call: TRBJ1-2
cdr3_aa: ASRPRQIYGYT

d_call: .
v_call: TRBV11-3
clone_size: .
j_call: TRBJ2-7
cdr3_aa: ASSPGNTYEQY

d_call: TRBD2
v_call: TRBV27
clone_size: .
j_call: TRBJ2-3
cdr3_aa: ASSGGLAGASSTDTQY

d_call: TRBD1
v_call: TRBV6-1
clone_size: .
j_call: TRBJ1-4
cdr3_aa: ASRPTGTGEKLF

d_call: TRBD1
v_call: TRBV30
clone_size: once
j_call: TRBJ1-1
cdr3_aa: ACTGQGMNTEAF

d_call: TRBD1
v_call: TRBV7-8
clone_size: few
j_call: TRBJ1-5
cdr3_aa: ASSSEGQGAAQH

d_call: TRBD2
v_call: TRBV15
clone_size: .
j_call: TRBJ2-5
cdr3_aa: ATSRRGYQETQY

d_call: .
v_call: TRBV27
clone_size: .
j_call: TRBJ1-1
cdr3_aa: ASSTFRVSNTEAF

d_call: .
v_call: TRBV29-1
clone_size: .
j_call: TRBJ2-3
cdr3_aa: SVAGSNTDTQY

d_call: .
v_call: TRBV4-2
clone_size: .
j_call: TRBJ2-5
cdr3_aa: ASSQDRGVETQY

d_call: TRBD2
v_call: TRBV4-2
clone_size: .
j_call: TRBJ2-3
cdr3_aa: ASSQDEASGRIGDTQY

d_call: .
v_call: TRBV4-1
clone_size: .
j_call: TRBJ1-2
cdr3_aa: ASSQEDKQFYT

d_call: .
v_call: TRBV21-1
clone_size: .
j_call: TRBJ1-5
cdr3_aa: ASSKAWTGGFGQPQH

d_call: .
v_call: TRBV5-6
clone_size: .
j_call: TRBJ1-2
cdr3_aa: ASSLAPRGGGYT

d_call: TRBD2
v_call: TRBV9
clone_size: .
j_call: TRBJ2-1
cdr3_aa: ASSPLSGRANEQF

d_call: .
v_call: TRBV18
clone_size: .
j_call: TRBJ1-1
cdr3_aa: ASSKTQNTEAF

d_call: .
v_call: TRBV29-1
clone_size: once
j_call: TRBJ1-2
cdr3_aa: SVGGDYGYT

d_call: .
v_call: TRBV5-1
clone_size: once
j_call: TRBJ2-3
cdr3_aa: ASSLAGAGGTDTQY

d_call: .
v_call: TRBV7-2
clone_size: once
j_call: TRBJ2-6
cdr3_aa: ASSLAINSGANVLT

d_call: .
v_call: TRBV6-5
clone_size: .
j_call: TRBJ2-3
cdr3_aa: ASSSLGGPDTQY

d_call: TRBD1
v_call: TRBV2
clone_size: .
j_call: TRBJ1-4
cdr3_aa: ASRSHQGANEKLF

d_call: .
v_call: TRBV5-1
clone_size: .
j_call: TRBJ1-5
cdr3_aa: ASSLVGGNQPQH

d_call: .
v_call: TRBV27
clone_size: .
j_call: TRBJ1-1
cdr3_aa: ASRPTVNTEAF

d_call: .
v_call: TRBV19
clone_size: .
j_call: TRBJ1-1
cdr3_aa: ASQAAGQNTEAF

d_call: .
v_call: TRBV27
clone_size: .
j_call: TRBJ2-6
cdr3_aa: ASSLGGAAANVLT